Shown below are 31 T cell receptor beta chains from a single sample sequenced in a study of response to subunit inactivated influenza vaccine. MiXCR was run by TCRdb on the RT-PCR reads, yielding one entry per CDR3 protein. The sample gives around 570,000 distinct CDR3 sequences, 7.6% of which show up once; about an eighth is in the top ten. Specimen: PBMCs from blood, collected roughly 24 months after vaccination. These receptors were taken from a man aged 45 to 75 who received an inactivated influenza vaccine.

Notes on this clonotype: The germline gene is not matched at one end of the junction; a read error may be the cause. CDR3 loop: CASSLSSGGFETQYF. CDR3 coding DNA: TGTGCCAGCAGCTTAAGTAGCGGGGGCTTCGAGACGCAGTACTTC. The chain couples TRBV7-2 to TRBJ2-5, with 9 bases aligning to TRBD2. The CDR3 is made up of 15 amino acids. CDR1 and CDR2 (germline): SGHTA, FQGNSA.

This clonotype has ten or more counts. J is TRBJ2-1 and V is TRBV2; D may be TRBD1 or TRBD2 (5 bases each). The V and J ends lost 4 bases and 9 bases respectively, with 13 bases between them. This CDR3 comprises 13 residues. Per germline, CDR1 SNHLY and CDR2 FYNNEI. CDR3: CASSGDGTGEQFF. In DNA form, the CDR3 reads TGTGCCAGCAGTGGGGACGGTACGGGTGAGCAGTTCTTC.

V is TRBV11-2 and J is TRBJ2-1, with 7 bases lining up with TRBD2. Germline trimming cut 5 bases from V and 6 bases from J; bases unmatched to any gene: 13. Germline V gives CDR1 SGHAT, CDR2 FQNNGV. This CDR3 spans 16 amino acids. The CDR3 spells CASSPRWGGGINEQFF. The CDR3 DNA reads TGTGCCAGCAGCCCCCGGTGGGGCGGGGGAATCAATGAGCAGTTCTTC.

This clonotype was detected a few times. This chain uses TRBV6-2 or TRBV6-3 with TRBJ2-4; D unresolved. Germline V gene sequence: CDR1 MNHEY, CDR2 SVGEGT. The CDR3 consists of 14 residues. Trimming pared 2 bases from V and 4 bases from J, leaving 9 bases between. Here the CDR3 DNA reads TGTGCCAGCAGTTACACGATCGGGAAAAACATTCAGTACTTC. It codes for CASSYTIGKNIQYF.

This clonotype has at least ten counts. The genes are TRBV5-1 and TRBJ1-1; the D is unclear. The CDR3 spans 14 residues. V lost 0 bases and J lost 4, with 10 bases in between. CDR1 SGHRS and CDR2 YFSETQ come from the germline V gene. Here the CDR3 DNA reads TGCGCCAGCAGCTTGGCCGAAAGTGTCACTGAAGCTTTCTTT. Protein: CASSLAESVTEAFF.

This clonotype was detected many times. The chain uses TRBV15 and TRBJ2-7; D may match TRBD1 or TRBD2 (5 bases each). The V end was cut by 3 bases, the J end by 2 bases, with 11 bases between. Per germline, CDR1 LNHNV and CDR2 YYDKDF (reference sequence). CDR3 length: 14 amino acids. The CDR3 spells CATSRDGTTYEQYF. CDR3 DNA: TGTGCCACCAGCAGGGACGGGACCACCTACGAGCAGTACTTC.

The V and J genes are TRBV10-3 and TRBJ2-7; D is undetermined. The V gene lost 0 bases and the J gene lost 2 bases, with 8 bases spanning the gap. The length of the CDR3 is 14 residues. The V gene's germline CDR1 is ENHRY and CDR2 SYGVKD. The CDR3 DNA is TGTGCCATCAGTGAGTCTGGGCAGCCCTACGAGCAGTACTTC. It is translated as CAISESGQPYEQYF.

This clonotype was recorded at least ten times. The chain employs TRBV11-2 and TRBJ1-3; unclear D gene. This CDR3 has 15 amino acids. Trimming took 5 bases from V and 7 from J, leaving 18 bases between them. CDR1 and CDR2 from the germline V gene are SGHAT and FQNNGV. The CDR3 sequence is CASSPDGRAENTIYF. CDR3 DNA sequence: TGTGCCAGCAGCCCAGACGGACGCGCTGAGAACACCATATATTTT.

This clonotype has a handful of counts. The chain uses TRBV3-1 and TRBJ2-5; 9 bases map to TRBD2. Unmatched junction bases numbered 12, after V lost 4 bases and J lost 6 bases. The germline V gene encodes CDR1 LGHDT and CDR2 YNNKEL (reference sequence). This CDR3 spans 16 amino acids. The CDR3 bases are TGTGCCAGCAGCCCTCGGGATAGCGGGAGTGGTAAGACCCAGTACTTC. Protein: CASSPRDSGSGKTQYF.

This clonotype was recorded at least ten times. The V call is TRBV29-1, the J call TRBJ2-3, with a tentative D call TRBD1 (5 bases). Deletions cut 7 bases from V and 1 base from J, with 12 bases between. The CDR3 sequence is 13 residues long. From germline, CDR1 is SQVTM and CDR2 ANQGSEA. Here the CDR3 reads CSDQGSRTDTQYF. CDR3 nucleotides: TGCAGCGATCAGGGTTCGCGCACAGATACGCAGTATTTT.

The chain is built from TRBV3-1 and TRBJ1-1; D is ambiguous. Germline V gives CDR1 LGHDT, CDR2 YNNKEL (reference sequence). V was clipped by 4 bases and J by 5 bases, with 11 bases between them. The CDR3 has 13 residues. The CDR3 spells CASSLTRSTEAFF. The CDR3 DNA sequence: TGTGCCAGCAGCCTTACTCGGAGTACTGAAGCTTTCTTT.

This clonotype was observed at least ten times. The J gene is TRBJ2-3, the V gene TRBV4-2; D not certain. CDR3 length: 12 amino acids. V was cut by 8 bases and J by 4 bases, with 10 bases left in between. Germline V lookup: CDR1 LGHNA, CDR2 YNFKEQ. The CDR3 bases are TGTGCCAGCGCTGGGTTTTCAGATACGCAGTATTTT. This gives the protein CASAGFSDTQYF.

This clonotype was detected a few times. V and J are TRBV5-6 and TRBJ2-1, with D perhaps given as TRBD1 or TRBD2 (5 bases each). Germline lookup yields CDR1 SGHDT and CDR2 YYEEEE. Trimming left V 4 bases short and J 8 bases short, with 13 bases between. This CDR3 is built from 13 residues. Here the CDR3 DNA reads TGTGCCAGCAGCCCGACAGTGGGAGATGAGCAGTTCTTC. Protein sequence: CASSPTVGDEQFF.

This clonotype has more than one count but fewer than ten. The chain recombines TRBV6-1 with TRBJ1-5; 7 bases are a match to TRBD1. Germline V gives CDR1 MNHNS, CDR2 SASEGT. The length of the CDR3 is 15 residues. The ends lost 6 bases at V and 6 bases at J; junction bases unmatched: 11. The CDR3 sequence: CASRSDSGGTQPQHF. CDR3 bases: TGTGCCAGCAGGAGCGACTCAGGGGGAACTCAGCCCCAGCATTTT.

The chain employs TRBV28 and TRBJ2-1; 9 positions match TRBD2. V lost 2 bases and J lost 8; bases outside the gene matches: 7. Germline CDR1 and CDR2: MDHEN and SYDVKM. The CDR3 spans 15 residues. In DNA form, the CDR3 reads TGTGCCAGCAGTTTAGCTAGCGGGAAAGTCTATGAGCAGTTCTTC. This gives the protein CASSLASGKVYEQFF.

This chain uses TRBV12-3 or TRBV12-4 with TRBJ2-2, with D tentatively TRBD1 or TRBD2 (5 bases each). Trimming cost V 6 bases and J 1 base, with 12 bases left between them. This CDR3 has 15 residues. The CDR3 spells CASSPGPLNTGELFF. CDR3 sequence (DNA): TGTGCCAGCAGCCCGGGACCATTGAACACCGGGGAGCTGTTTTTT.

This clonotype was seen repeatedly, ten times or more. The chain carries TRBV28 and TRBJ2-2, with D perhaps TRBD1 or TRBD2 (6 bases each). Per the germline V gene, CDR1 is MDHEN and CDR2 is SYDVKM. The V end lost 7 bases, the J end lost 5 bases, and 11 bases lay between the germline ends. CDR3 length: 13 residues. The chain's CDR3 is CASKEGGTGELFF. The CDR3, as DNA: TGTGCCAGCAAGGAAGGGGGGACCGGGGAGCTGTTTTTT.

This clonotype has just a few counts. CDR3 amino acids: CASSPQTSNEQFF. The CDR3 nucleotides read TGTGCCAGCTCACCCCAAACTAGCAATGAGCAGTTCTTC. V and J are TRBV18 and TRBJ2-1; the D gene is possibly TRBD2 (5 bases). The CDR3 spans 13 residues. Germline V gene lookup returns CDR1 KGHSH and CDR2 LQKENI. The V and J ends lost 3 bases and 6 bases respectively, with 9 bases between them.

Notes on this clonotype: The junction does not match germline at one end; this may be a read error. This chain links TRBV23-1 with TRBJ1-6; 9 nucleotides line up with TRBD1. TRBV23-1 counts as an open reading frame of uncertain function. The CDR3 length is 16 residues. This chain's CDR3 is CASSQSWGTGSSPLHF. The CDR3 nucleotides read TGCGCCAGCAGCCAATCGTGGGGGACAGGGAGCTCACCCCTCCACTTT.

This clonotype appeared many times. This chain uses TRBV2 with TRBJ2-1; D remains ambiguous. Germline loops: CDR1 SNHLY, CDR2 FYNNEI. V was clipped by 6 bases and J by 7 bases, with 10 bases between them. The CDR3 runs to 12 residues. CDR3 in DNA: TGTGCCAGCAGCGGCCTGGGTAATGAGCAGTTCTTC. Encoded protein: CASSGLGNEQFF.

A remark on this clonotype: A much larger clone differs from this one at a single base, so this may be a read error. The J gene is TRBJ2-1, the V gene TRBV12-3 or TRBV12-4, with D possibly matching TRBD2 (5 bases). There are 14 residues in the CDR3. V was clipped by 7 bases and J by 9 bases, with 19 bases between them. CDR3 sequence: CASTWRQEMGEQFF. DNA of the CDR3: TGTGCCAGCACCTGGAGGCAGGAGATGGGTGAGCAGTTCTTC.

This clonotype has more than one count but fewer than ten. The chain recombines TRBV11-2 with TRBJ2-3; D not certain. This CDR3 is 13 amino acids long. Per germline, CDR1 SGHAT and CDR2 FQNNGV. Trimming removed 5 bases at V and 7 bases at J, with 13 bases between. This CDR3 reads CASSLRPPNTQYF. The CDR3, as DNA: TGTGCCAGCAGCCTCCGACCTCCCAATACGCAGTATTTT.

The table lists this clonotype with many counts. The chain employs TRBV5-5 and TRBJ2-1; D could derive from TRBD1 or TRBD2 (5 bases each). The CDR3 consists of 15 residues. The V end was cut by 0 bases, the J end by 0 bases, with 7 bases between. The germline V gene has CDR1 SGHKS and CDR2 YYEKEE (reference sequence). The CDR3 nucleotides read TGTGCCAGCAGCTTGGAGGGACCCTCCTACAATGAGCAGTTCTTC. Translated, it gives CASSLEGPSYNEQFF.

In this sample, this clonotype turned up a few times. V and J are TRBV10-3 and TRBJ2-7, with 8 nucleotides matching TRBD1. Per the germline V gene, CDR1 is ENHRY and CDR2 is SYGVKD. The J segment lost 6 bases and the V segment lost 0 bases, leaving 10 bases of the junction unmatched. The CDR3 is made up of 16 amino acids. In DNA form, the CDR3 reads TGTGCCATCAGTGAGTCGGGGGCAGGGGGCTTTTCCGAGCAGTACTTC. Translated, it gives CAISESGAGGFSEQYF.

This clonotype was picked up many times. The chain carries TRBV10-3 and TRBJ2-1; the D call may be TRBD1 or TRBD2 (5 bases each). This CDR3 has 12 amino acids. Germline lookup yields CDR1 ENHRY and CDR2 SYGVKD. V lost 5 bases and J lost 12, with 14 bases in between. CDR3 nucleotides: TGTGCCATCAGTAACGGGGACCCGCCGCAGTTCTTC. As protein: CAISNGDPPQFF.

This clonotype was seen ten or more times. The chain combines TRBV29-1 with TRBJ2-7; the D gene is possibly TRBD1 (6 bases). V was trimmed by 6 bases and J by 2 bases, leaving 20 bases between them. The CDR3 consists of 15 residues. The germline V gene has CDR1 SQVTM and CDR2 ANQGSEA. CDR3 sequence reads: CSVRKYREGAYEQYF. The CDR3 DNA is TGCAGCGTCCGGAAGTACAGGGAAGGAGCCTACGAGCAGTACTTC.

This chain connects TRBV6-1 to TRBJ2-2; D perhaps matches TRBD2 (6 bases). CDR1 and CDR2 from the germline V gene are MNHNS and SASEGT. The CDR3 covers 15 residues. V gave up 4 bases and J gave up 4 bases, with 13 bases separating them. The DNA of the CDR3 is TGTGCCAGCAGTGCAACGGGGGTTGGCACCGGGGAGCTGTTTTTT. Protein product: CASSATGVGTGELFF.

There are a few counts of this clonotype. The genes are TRBV20-1 and TRBJ1-1, with a possible D match to TRBD1 (6 bases). Trimming cost V 5 bases and J 1 base, with 11 bases left between them. Germline loops: CDR1 DFQATT, CDR2 SNEGSKA (reference sequence). CDR3 length: 13 residues. CDR3 amino acids: CSASRTANTEAFF. The CDR3 nucleotides read TGCAGTGCTTCCCGGACAGCGAACACTGAAGCTTTCTTT.

In this sample, this clonotype turned up many times. The chain uses TRBV5-1 and TRBJ2-3; TRBD1 is a possible D gene (6 bases). The CDR3 covers 15 residues. The V end was cut by 1 base, the J end by 2 bases, with 11 bases between. Per germline, CDR1 SGHRS and CDR2 YFSETQ. The chain's CDR3 is CASSLRQVNTDTQYF. CDR3 sequence (DNA): TGCGCCAGCAGCTTGCGACAGGTGAACACAGATACGCAGTATTTT. Full variable domain (rest looked up from reference TRBV5-1 and TRBJ2-3): KAGVTQTPRYLIKTRGQQVTLSCSPISGHRSVSWYQQTPGQGLQFLFEYFSETQRNKGNFPGRFSGRQFSNSRSEMNVSTLELGDSALYLCASSLRQVNTDTQYFGPGTRLTVL.

This clonotype was seen more than once but under ten times. The chain joins TRBV20-1 to TRBJ2-7, with 7 positions matching TRBD2. CDR1 is DFQATT, CDR2 SNEGSKA, per germline (reference sequence). This CDR3 has 14 residues. V shed 8 bases and J 6 bases; nucleotides not matched to a gene: 16. CDR3 region: CSTRKGTAGAEQYF. The CDR3 DNA sequence: TGCAGTACCAGAAAGGGGACGGCGGGAGCCGAGCAGTACTTC.

This clonotype was counted only a few times. The chain carries TRBV20-1 and TRBJ2-1; D is possibly TRBD2 (6 bases). There are 12 residues in the CDR3. V lost 1 base and J 9 bases, leaving 10 bases between the germline ends. The germline V gene has CDR1 DFQATT and CDR2 SNEGSKA (reference sequence). The CDR3 reads CSARGGGVEQFF. CDR3 in DNA: TGCAGTGCTAGAGGGGGAGGTGTTGAGCAGTTCTTC.